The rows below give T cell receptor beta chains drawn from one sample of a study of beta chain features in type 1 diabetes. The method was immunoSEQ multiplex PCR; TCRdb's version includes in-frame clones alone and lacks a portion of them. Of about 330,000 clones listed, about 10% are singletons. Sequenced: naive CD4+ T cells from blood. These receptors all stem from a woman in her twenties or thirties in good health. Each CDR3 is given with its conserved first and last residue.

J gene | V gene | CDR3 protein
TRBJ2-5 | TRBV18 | CASSRTSGIQETQYF
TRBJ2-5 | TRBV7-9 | CASDLAGTQYF
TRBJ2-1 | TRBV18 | CASSNRQGKQFF
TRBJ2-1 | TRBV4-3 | CASSHSSDIPGREQFF
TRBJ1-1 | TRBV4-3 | CASSQVTGVAKAFF
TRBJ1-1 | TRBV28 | CASSRNRGNTEAFF
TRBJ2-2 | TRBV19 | CASIPDTFANTGELFF
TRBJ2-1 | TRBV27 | CASSFDRLSSYNEQFF
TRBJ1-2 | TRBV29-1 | CSVEEVQGKFAYTF
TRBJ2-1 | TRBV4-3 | CASSGREADNEQFF
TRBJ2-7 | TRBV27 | CASSLVGTGPYEQYF
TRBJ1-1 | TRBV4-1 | CASSQIWGRTNTEAFF
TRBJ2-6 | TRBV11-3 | CASSLDSPGSGANVLTF
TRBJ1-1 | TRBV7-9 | CASSPLTEPNTEAFF
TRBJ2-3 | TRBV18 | CASSPQRQSDTQYF
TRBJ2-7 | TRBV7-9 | CASSLGQGSSYEQYF
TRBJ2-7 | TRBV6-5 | CASSYGPSGISYEQYF
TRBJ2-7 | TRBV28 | CASSLGQGAYEQYF
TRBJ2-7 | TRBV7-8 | CASSLDRDTYEQYF
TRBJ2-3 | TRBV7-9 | CASIRSPGGYTDTQYF
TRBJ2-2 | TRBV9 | CASSANLVTGELFF
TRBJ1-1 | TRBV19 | CASSIGRGSTEAFF
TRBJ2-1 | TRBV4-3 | CASSLETGTSVSSSYNEQFF
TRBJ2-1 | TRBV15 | CATSRDGGRAGEQFF
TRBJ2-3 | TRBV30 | CAWRSVAGGTQYF
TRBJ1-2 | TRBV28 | CASSFDRYNYGYTF
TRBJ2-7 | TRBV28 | CASSSPGTENYEQYF
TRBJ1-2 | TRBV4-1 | CASSREENPGRGYTF
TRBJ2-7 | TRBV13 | CASSPQGARTYEQYF